What follows describes a single T cell receptor beta chain. As yet, its antigen is unknown. The protocol was immunoSEQ multiplex PCR, while the TCRdb copy is restricted to in-frame clones and leaves out a portion. Of roughly 35,000 clones in the sample, 70% to 90% were seen once. The sample belongs to a study of a mutant IDH1 vaccine in newly diagnosed glioma. About the research overall: Among treated patients, about 60% were male and around 38% female, and mean age was around 40 years. Patients arrived already treated with radiotherapy, temozolomide, or both, most having had both.

The CDR3 is made up of 15 amino acids. Germline V CDR1 and CDR2: MNHEY, SVGAGI. Trimming took 0 bases from V and 0 from J, leaving 9 bases between them. This sample's time point: baseline, week 1 (first vaccination visit). The treatment is: pre-vaccination baseline after standard-of-care therapy. New IDH1-mutant, ATRX-lost WHO grade 3 or 4 astrocytomas occurred in donors. General observations from the study: A vaccine-induced immune response developed in about 94% of the patients.

The clonotype originates from a woman in her forties with glioma. Here the sequenced sample was PBMCs, taken from a glioma patient treated with radiotherapy, temozolomide or both. The chain links TRBV6-5 to TRBJ2-7, with D tentatively TRBD2 (6 bases). CDR3 in amino acids: CASSYSLANSYEQYF. CDR3 DNA sequence: TGTGCCAGCAGTTACTCGCTAGCGAACTCCTACGAGCAGTACTTC.